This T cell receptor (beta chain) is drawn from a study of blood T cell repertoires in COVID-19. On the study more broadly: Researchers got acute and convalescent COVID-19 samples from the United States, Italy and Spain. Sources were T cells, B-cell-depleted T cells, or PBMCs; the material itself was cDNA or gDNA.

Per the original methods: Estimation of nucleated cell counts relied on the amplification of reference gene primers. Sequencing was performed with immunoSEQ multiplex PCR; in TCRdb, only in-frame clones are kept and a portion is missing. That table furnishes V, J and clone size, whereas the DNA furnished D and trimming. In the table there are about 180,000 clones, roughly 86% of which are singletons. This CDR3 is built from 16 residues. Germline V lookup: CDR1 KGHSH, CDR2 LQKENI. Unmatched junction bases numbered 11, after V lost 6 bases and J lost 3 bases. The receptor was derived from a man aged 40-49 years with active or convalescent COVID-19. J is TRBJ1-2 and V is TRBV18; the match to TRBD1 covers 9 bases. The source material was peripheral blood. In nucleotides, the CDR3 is TGTGCCAGCTCCCCCCCCCGGGACAGGGTATACTATGGCTACACCTTC. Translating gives CASSPPRDRVYYGYTF.